What follows are 8 T cell receptor beta chains derived from one specimen sequenced in a study of identical twins. TCRdb processed the 5' RACE reads anew with MiXCR; each CDR3 protein has one entry. In the table there are nearly 650,000 distinct CDR3 sequences, under 8.5% of which are singletons. These data were also reused for a study on yellow fever vaccine responses in identical twins.

The sequenced sample was PBMCs. The receptors stem from a woman aged 18-29 years in good health.

There are many counts of this clonotype. The CDR3: CASRSASANEKLFF. CDR3 nucleotide sequence: TGTGCCAGCAGGAGTGCCTCAGCTAATGAAAAACTGTTTTTT. This rearrangement joins TRBV2 to TRBJ1-4; no definite D call. This CDR3 is built from 14 residues. With 6 bases removed from V and 3 bases from J, the gap between germline ends came to 11 bases. Germline V gene lookup returns CDR1 SNHLY and CDR2 FYNNEI.

V usage is TRBV7-6 and J usage is TRBJ2-1; D is perhaps TRBD1 (5 bases). Trimming took 1 base from V and 2 from J, leaving 9 bases between them. The CDR3 has 15 residues. Germline assignment: CDR1 SGHVS and CDR2 FNYEAQ. This chain's CDR3 is CASSLDDSAYNEQFF. The CDR3 coding sequence is TGTGCCAGCAGCTTAGACGACAGCGCCTACAATGAGCAGTTCTTC.

This clonotype appeared many times. This CDR3 is CASSLSWRQYF. The CDR3 nucleotides read TGTGCCAGCAGTTTGTCTTGGCGGCAGTACTTC. This chain connects TRBV12-3 or TRBV12-4 to TRBJ2-7; D unresolved. The CDR3 runs to 11 residues. V lost 3 bases to trimming and J lost 9 bases, with 9 bases between them.

This clonotype was seen repeatedly, ten times or more. J is TRBJ2-7 and V is TRBV20-1; D is unresolved. The CDR3 has 13 residues. V was shortened by 3 bases and J by 0 bases, with 9 bases between the two germline ends. Germline loops: CDR1 DFQATT, CDR2 SNEGSKA (reference sequence). CDR3 nucleotide sequence: TGCAGTGCTAGGGCCATGAGCTCCTACGAGCAGTACGTC. It yields the protein CSARAMSSYEQYV.

This clonotype was recorded once. CDR3: CASSPRRGSGTGELFF. CDR3 DNA: TGTGCCAGCAGCCCCCGGAGGGGCTCAGGCACCGGGGAGCTGTTTTTT. V is TRBV7-3 and J is TRBJ2-2; D is perhaps TRBD2 (6 bases). The CDR3 extends over 16 amino acids. V lost 5 bases to trimming and J lost 4 bases, with 17 bases between them. The V gene's germline CDR1 is SGHTA and CDR2 FQGTGA.

This clonotype was found a few times. The J gene is TRBJ2-3, the V gene TRBV11-2, with D perhaps TRBD1 or TRBD2 (5 bases each). Looked up from germline, CDR1 is SGHAT and CDR2 is FQNNGV. Trimming stripped 0 bases from V and 4 bases from J, with 14 bases between. The CDR3 is made up of 16 amino acids. CDR3 DNA: TGTGCCAGCAGCTTAGAGATCGGGGCAGGACCAGATACGCAGTATTTT. Its translation is CASSLEIGAGPDTQYF.

This clonotype was seen only a few times. The genes are TRBV20-1 and TRBJ2-3; TRBD2 matches at 7 bases. In germline, CDR1 is DFQATT, CDR2 SNEGSKA (reference sequence). This CDR3 has 15 amino acids. The J segment lost 2 bases and the V segment lost 3 bases, leaving 8 bases of the junction unmatched. CDR3 loop: CSARTLGGVTDTQYF. For the CDR3, the DNA is TGCAGTGCTAGGACCCTGGGAGGGGTCACAGATACGCAGTATTTT.

This clonotype was detected many times. J is TRBJ2-3 and V is TRBV3-1, with no clear D. Looked up from germline, CDR1 is LGHDT and CDR2 is YNNKEL (reference sequence). The CDR3 loop spans 14 amino acids. Trimming left V 4 bases short and J 2 bases short, with 10 bases between. The CDR3 DNA reads as TGTGCCAGCAGCCGACGGACGAACACAGATACGCAGTATTTT. The encoded protein is CASSRRTNTDTQYF.